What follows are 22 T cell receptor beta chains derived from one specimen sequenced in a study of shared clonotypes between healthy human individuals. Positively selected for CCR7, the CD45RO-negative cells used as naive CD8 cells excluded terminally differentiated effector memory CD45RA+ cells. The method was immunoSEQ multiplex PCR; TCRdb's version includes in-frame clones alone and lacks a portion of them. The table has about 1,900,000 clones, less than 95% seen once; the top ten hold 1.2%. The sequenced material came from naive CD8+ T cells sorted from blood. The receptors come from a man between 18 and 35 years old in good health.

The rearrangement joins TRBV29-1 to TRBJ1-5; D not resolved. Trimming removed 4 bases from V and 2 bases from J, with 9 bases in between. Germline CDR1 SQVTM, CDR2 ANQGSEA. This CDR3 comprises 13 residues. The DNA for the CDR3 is TGCAGCGTTGTTTCGGGAGGCAATCAGCCCCAGCATTTT. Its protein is CSVVSGGNQPQHF.

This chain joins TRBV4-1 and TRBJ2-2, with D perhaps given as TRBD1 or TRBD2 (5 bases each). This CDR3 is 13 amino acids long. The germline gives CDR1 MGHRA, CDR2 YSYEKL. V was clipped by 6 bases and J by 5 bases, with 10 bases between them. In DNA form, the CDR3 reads TGCGCCAGCAGATGGGACCCGACCGGGGAGCTGTTTTTT. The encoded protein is CASRWDPTGELFF.

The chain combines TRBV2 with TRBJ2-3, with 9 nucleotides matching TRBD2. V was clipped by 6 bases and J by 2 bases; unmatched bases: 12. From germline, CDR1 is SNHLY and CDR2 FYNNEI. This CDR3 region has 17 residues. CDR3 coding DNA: TGTGCCAGCAGCCTGGCCCCTAGCGGGGTACACACAGATACGCAGTATTTT. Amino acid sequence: CASSLAPSGVHTDTQYF.

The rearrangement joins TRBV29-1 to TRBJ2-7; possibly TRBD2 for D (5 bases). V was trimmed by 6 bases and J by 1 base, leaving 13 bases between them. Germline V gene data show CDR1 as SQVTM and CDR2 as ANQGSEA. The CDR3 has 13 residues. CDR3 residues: CSVRPGSSYEQYF. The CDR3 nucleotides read TGCAGCGTCCGCCCGGGGTCATCCTACGAGCAGTACTTC.

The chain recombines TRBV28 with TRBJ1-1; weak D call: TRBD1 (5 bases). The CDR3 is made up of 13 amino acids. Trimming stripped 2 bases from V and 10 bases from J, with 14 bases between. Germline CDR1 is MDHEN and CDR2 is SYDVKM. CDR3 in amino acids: CASSLDSSWGAFF. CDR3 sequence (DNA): TGTGCCAGCAGTTTAGACAGCTCCTGGGGAGCTTTCTTT.

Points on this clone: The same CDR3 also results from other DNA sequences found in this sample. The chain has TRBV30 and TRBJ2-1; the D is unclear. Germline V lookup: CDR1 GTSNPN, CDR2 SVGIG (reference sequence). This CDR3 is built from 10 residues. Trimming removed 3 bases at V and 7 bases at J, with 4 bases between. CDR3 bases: TGTGCCTGGAGCATGAATGAGCAGTTCTTC. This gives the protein CAWSMNEQFF.

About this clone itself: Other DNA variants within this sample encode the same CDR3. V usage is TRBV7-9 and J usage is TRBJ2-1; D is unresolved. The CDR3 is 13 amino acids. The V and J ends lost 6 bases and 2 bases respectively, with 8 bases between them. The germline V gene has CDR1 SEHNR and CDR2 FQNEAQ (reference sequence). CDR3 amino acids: CASSPPTYNEQFF. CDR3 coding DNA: TGTGCCAGCAGTCCTCCTACCTACAATGAGCAGTTCTTC.

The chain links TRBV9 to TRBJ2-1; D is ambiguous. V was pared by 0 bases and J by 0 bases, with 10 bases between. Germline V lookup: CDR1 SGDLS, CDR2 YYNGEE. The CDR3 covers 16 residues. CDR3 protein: CASSVVGESSYNEQFF. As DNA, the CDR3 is TGTGCCAGCAGCGTAGTCGGAGAGAGCTCCTACAATGAGCAGTTCTTC.

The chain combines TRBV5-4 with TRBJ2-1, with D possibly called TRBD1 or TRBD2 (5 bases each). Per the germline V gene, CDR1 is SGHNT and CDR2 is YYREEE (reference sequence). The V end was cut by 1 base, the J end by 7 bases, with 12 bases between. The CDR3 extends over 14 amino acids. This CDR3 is CASSLWQGENEQFF. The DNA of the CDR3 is TGTGCCAGCAGCTTGTGGCAGGGAGAGAATGAGCAGTTCTTC.

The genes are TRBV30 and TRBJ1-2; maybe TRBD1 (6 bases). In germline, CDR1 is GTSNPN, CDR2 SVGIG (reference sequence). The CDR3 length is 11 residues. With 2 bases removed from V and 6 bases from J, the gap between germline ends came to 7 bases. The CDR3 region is CAWSSGDGYTF. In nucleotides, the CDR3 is TGTGCCTGGAGTTCAGGGGATGGCTACACCTTC.

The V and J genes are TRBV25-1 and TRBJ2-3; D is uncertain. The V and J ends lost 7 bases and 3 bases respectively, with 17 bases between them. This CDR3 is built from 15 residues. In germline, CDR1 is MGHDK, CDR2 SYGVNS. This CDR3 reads CASTSAVGRTDTQYF. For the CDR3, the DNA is TGTGCCAGCACCTCGGCAGTAGGTCGGACAGATACGCAGTATTTT.

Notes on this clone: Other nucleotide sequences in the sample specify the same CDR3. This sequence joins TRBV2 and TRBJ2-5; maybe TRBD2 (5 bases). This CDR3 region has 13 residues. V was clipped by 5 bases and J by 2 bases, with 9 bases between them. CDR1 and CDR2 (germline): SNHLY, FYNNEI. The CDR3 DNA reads TGTGCCAGCAGTCCGGGATCACAAGAGACCCAGTACTTC. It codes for CASSPGSQETQYF.

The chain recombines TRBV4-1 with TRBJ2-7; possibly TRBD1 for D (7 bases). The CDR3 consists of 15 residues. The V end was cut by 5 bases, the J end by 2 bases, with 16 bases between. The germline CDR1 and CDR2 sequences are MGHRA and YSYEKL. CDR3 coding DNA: TGCGCCAGCAGCTACGGAGGGGGCGGGGCCTACGAGCAGTACTTC. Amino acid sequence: CASSYGGGGAYEQYF.

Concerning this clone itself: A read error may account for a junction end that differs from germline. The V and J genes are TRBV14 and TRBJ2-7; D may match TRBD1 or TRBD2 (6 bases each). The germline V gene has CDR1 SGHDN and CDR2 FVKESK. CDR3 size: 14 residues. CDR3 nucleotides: TGTGCCAGCAGCCAAGCGGGGGCCTCCGACGAGCAGTACTTC. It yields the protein CASSQAGASDEQYF. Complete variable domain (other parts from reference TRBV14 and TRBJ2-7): EAGVTQFPSHSVIEKGQTVTLRCDPISGHDNLYWYRRVMGKEIKFLLHFVKESKQDESGMPNNRFLAERTGGTYSTLKVQPAELEDSGVYFCASSQAGASDEQYFGPGTRLTVT.

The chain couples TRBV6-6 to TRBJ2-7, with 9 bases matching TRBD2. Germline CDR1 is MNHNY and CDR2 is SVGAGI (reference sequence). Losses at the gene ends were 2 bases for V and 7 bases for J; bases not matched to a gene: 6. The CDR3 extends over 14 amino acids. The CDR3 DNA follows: TGTGCCAGCAGTTACGCGGGAGGGCCAGAAGAGCAGTACTTC. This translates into CASSYAGGPEEQYF.

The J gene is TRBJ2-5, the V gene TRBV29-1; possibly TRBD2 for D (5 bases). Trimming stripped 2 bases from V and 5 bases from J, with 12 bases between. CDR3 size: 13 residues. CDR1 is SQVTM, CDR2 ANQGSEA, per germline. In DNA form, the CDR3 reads TGCAGCGTTGAAACCGGGGTTTGGGAGACCCAGTACTTC. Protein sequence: CSVETGVWETQYF.

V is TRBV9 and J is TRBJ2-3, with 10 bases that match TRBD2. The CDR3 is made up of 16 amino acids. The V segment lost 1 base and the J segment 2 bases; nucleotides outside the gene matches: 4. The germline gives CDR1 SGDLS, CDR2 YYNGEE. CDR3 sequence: CASSVKSGGDTDTQYF. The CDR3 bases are TGTGCCAGCAGCGTAAAGAGCGGGGGGGACACAGATACGCAGTATTTT. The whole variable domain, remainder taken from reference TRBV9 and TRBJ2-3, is DSGVTQTPKHLITATGQRVTLRCSPRSGDLSVYWYQQSLDQGLQFLIQYYNGEERAKGNILERFSAQQFPDLHSELNLSSLELGDSALYFCASSVKSGGDTDTQYFGPGTRLTVL.

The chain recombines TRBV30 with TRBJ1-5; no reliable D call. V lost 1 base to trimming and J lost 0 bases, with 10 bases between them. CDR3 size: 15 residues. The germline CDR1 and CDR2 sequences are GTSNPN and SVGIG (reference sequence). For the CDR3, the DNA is TGTGCCTGGAGTGCGACTCATAATAGCAATCAGCCCCAGCATTTT. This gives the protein CAWSATHNSNQPQHF.

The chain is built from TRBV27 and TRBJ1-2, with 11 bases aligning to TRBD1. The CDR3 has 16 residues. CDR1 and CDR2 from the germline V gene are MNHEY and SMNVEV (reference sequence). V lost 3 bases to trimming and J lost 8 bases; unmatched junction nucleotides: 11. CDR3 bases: TGTGCCAGCAGTTTCTCCCCCCGGGACAGGGGGACGGGCTACACCTTC. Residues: CASSFSPRDRGTGYTF.

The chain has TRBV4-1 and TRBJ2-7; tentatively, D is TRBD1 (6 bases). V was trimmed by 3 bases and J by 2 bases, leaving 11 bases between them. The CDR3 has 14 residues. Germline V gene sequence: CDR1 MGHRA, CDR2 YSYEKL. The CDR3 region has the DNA TGCGCCAGCAGCCACCGGGACACAACCTACGAGCAGTACTTC. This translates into CASSHRDTTYEQYF.

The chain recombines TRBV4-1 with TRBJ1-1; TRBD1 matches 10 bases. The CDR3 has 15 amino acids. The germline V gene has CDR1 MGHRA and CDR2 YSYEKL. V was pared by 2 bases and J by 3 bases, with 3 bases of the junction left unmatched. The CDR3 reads CASSQPGQGYTEAFF. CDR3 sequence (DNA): TGCGCCAGCAGCCAACCGGGACAGGGGTACACTGAAGCTTTCTTT.

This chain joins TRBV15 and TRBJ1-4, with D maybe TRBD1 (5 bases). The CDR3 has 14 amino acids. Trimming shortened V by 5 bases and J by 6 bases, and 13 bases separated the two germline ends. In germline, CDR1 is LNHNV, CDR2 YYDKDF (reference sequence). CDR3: CATSDRDGDEKLFF. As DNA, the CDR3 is TGTGCCACCAGCGACCGGGACGGAGATGAAAAACTGTTTTTT.